A selection of T cell receptor beta chains follows, all from one sample in a study of blood T cell repertoires in COVID-19. The protocol was immunoSEQ multiplex PCR, while the TCRdb copy is restricted to in-frame clones and leaves out a portion. This table holds approximately 350,000 clones, roughly four fifths found once. The source material was PBMCs or T cells enriched from blood (not recorded which). The source is a woman between 45 and 65 years old who had recovered from COVID-19. The CDR3 runs from the conserved cysteine through the conserved F or W. The D gene is left open where the match is weak. Some rows mark clone size as missing; the rest say once, few, many or name a class of expanded clone.

>-|TRBJ1-2|-|TRBV20-1
TGCAGTGCTAGTCGACCGGCACAGGGCCCTAACTATGGCTACACCTTC
CSASRPAQGPNYGYTF
>-|TRBJ1-3|-|TRBV4-2
TGTGCCAGCAGCCAACCCCGGGATTCCCTCTCTGGAAACACCATATATTTT
CASSQPRDSLSGNTIYF
>TRBD1|TRBJ2-1|few|TRBV27
TGTGCCAGCAGTTTATTTGGGACAGAGCAGTACAATGAGCAGTTCTTC
CASSLFGTEQYNEQFF
>-|TRBJ1-1|-|TRBV12-3/TRBV12-4
TGTGCCAGCAGTTTAGGGCAGAGGACTGAAGCTTTCTTT
CASSLGQRTEAFF
>TRBD1|TRBJ1-2|few|TRBV14
TGTGCCAGCAGCCCAGGGACAGCGATTTATGGCTACACCTTC
CASSPGTAIYGYTF
>TRBD2|TRBJ2-2|-|TRBV2
TGTGCCAGCAGTGAAAGGCGGGAGGGCACCGGGGAGCTGTTTTTT
CASSERREGTGELFF
>-|TRBJ1-5|-|TRBV3-1/TRBV3-2
TGTGCCAGCAGCCAAGATCAATGGGCGGGAAATCAGCCCCAGCATTTT
CASSQDQWAGNQPQHF
>-|TRBJ1-5|-|TRBV7-2
TGTGCCAGCAGCTCGAACAGCCTAAGCAATCAGCCCCAGCATTTT
CASSSNSLSNQPQHF
>-|TRBJ1-1|-|TRBV30
TGTGCCTGGAGTGGGACAGTACGTGTGAACACTGAAGCTTTCTTT
CAWSGTVRVNTEAFF
>-|TRBJ1-1|-|TRBV5-8
TGTGCCAGCAGGGCCGGGGATACCGGCGGCACTGAAGCTTTCTTT
CASRAGDTGGTEAFF
>-|TRBJ1-1|-|TRBV10-3
TGTGCCATCAGTGAAGGGGGAGGGGACACTGAAGCTTTCTTT
CAISEGGGDTEAFF
>-|TRBJ2-1|-|TRBV6-1
TGTGCCAGCAGTGAGGTGGCGGGAACCTACAATGAGCAGTTCTTC
CASSEVAGTYNEQFF
>TRBD2|TRBJ2-7|-|TRBV19
TGTGCCAGTAGTATAGGGGCAGCGGGGGATTCCTACGAGCAGTACTTC
CASSIGAAGDSYEQYF
>TRBD1|TRBJ1-1|-|TRBV11-3
TGTGCCACCGGGACAGCTAACTGGGGAACCGCTGAAGCTTTCTTT
CATGTANWGTAEAFF
>-|TRBJ1-5|-|TRBV7-9
TGTGCCAGCGCATCGGGAGGCAATCAGCCCCAGCATTTT
CASASGGNQPQHF
>TRBD2|TRBJ2-1|few|TRBV6-5
TGTGCCAGCAGCCCCGGGACTAGCGGTTACAATGAGCAGTTCTTC
CASSPGTSGYNEQFF
>-|TRBJ1-2|once|TRBV11-2
TGTGCCAGCAGCTTGGGCGCTAACTATGGCTACACCTTC
CASSLGANYGYTF
>-|TRBJ1-2|-|TRBV5-8
TGTGCCAGCAGTCAGGGCCAAACCCTGGGGAGCTACACCTTC
CASSQGQTLGSYTF
>-|TRBJ1-2|-|TRBV6-2/TRBV6-3
TGTGCCAGCAGTTACGCGGGCAGCGAGTACTATGGCTACACCTTC
CASSYAGSEYYGYTF
>-|TRBJ1-2|-|TRBV2
TGTGCCAGCAGTGGTCCAGTTCCTAACTATGGCTACACCTTC
CASSGPVPNYGYTF
>-|TRBJ1-4|-|TRBV21-1
TGTGCCAGCAGCGTCCTCGAGGAGGGTGAAAAACTGTTTTTT
CASSVLEEGEKLFF
>TRBD1|TRBJ2-7|few|TRBV2
TGTGCCAGCAGTGCTGTCGGGACAGGACTCCTCTCCTACGAGCAGTACTTC
CASSAVGTGLLSYEQYF
>TRBD1|TRBJ1-2|once|TRBV25-1
TGTGCCAGCAGGCCCGTGGACGGACAGGGGGGATATGGCTACACCTTC
CASRPVDGQGGYGYTF
>-|TRBJ2-7|few|TRBV7-9
TGTGCCAGCAGCCGTACCCCTAGTCCCCACGAGCAGTACTTC
CASSRTPSPHEQYF
>-|TRBJ2-2|-|TRBV7-2
TGTGCCAGCAGCTCCACAGGGTTGAACACCGGGGAGCTGTTTTTT
CASSSTGLNTGELFF
>TRBD1|TRBJ1-1|-|TRBV5-1
TGCGCCAGCAGCTTGGCCACACATGCAGGGGGCGGTTTGAACACTGAAGCTTTCTTT
CASSLATHAGGGLNTEAFF
>-|TRBJ1-2|-|TRBV10-3
TGTGCCATCAGAAATTTAAGACAAGCGGTCGATGGCTACACCTTC
CAIRNLRQAVDGYTF
>-|TRBJ2-5|-|TRBV28
TGTGCCAGCAGGGGCGACAGCTTGGTCGAGACCCAGTACTTC
CASRGDSLVETQYF
>-|TRBJ2-5|-|TRBV27
TGTGCCAGTCAATCCACAGGGGGGGGCTTGTCGCTGACCCAGTACTTC
CASQSTGGGLSLTQYF
>-|TRBJ2-7|-|TRBV12-3/TRBV12-4
TGTGCCAGCAGTCCAGGGTCCCCCTACGAGCAGTACTTC
CASSPGSPYEQYF
>-|TRBJ1-6|-|TRBV7-2
TGTGCCAGCAGCTTAACAGGGCTAGGGTCACCCCTCCACTTT
CASSLTGLGSPLHF
>-|TRBJ2-4|few|TRBV18
TGTGCCAGCTCACCACAGGGAGCGCCCCAAAACATTCAGTACTTC
CASSPQGAPQNIQYF
>TRBD1|TRBJ1-2|-|TRBV7-2
TGTGCCAGCAGCGTACGACAGGGGGCGACGAATGGCTACACCTTC
CASSVRQGATNGYTF
>-|TRBJ1-4|-|TRBV2
TGTGCCAGCAGTGAGGAGGGGAATACTAATGAAAAACTGTTTTTT
CASSEEGNTNEKLFF
>TRBD1|TRBJ1-2|once|TRBV5-1
TGCGCCAGTAAGACAGGGTCAGGGTTGGATGGCTACACCTTC
CASKTGSGLDGYTF
>-|TRBJ2-7|-|TRBV6-5
TGTGCCAGCGGGCGGACTCCAGCCTCCTACGAGCAGTACTTC
CASGRTPASYEQYF
>TRBD1|TRBJ1-2|-|TRBV6-2/TRBV6-3
TGTGCCAGCAGTTATGACAGGGCCCTTGGCTACACCTTC
CASSYDRALGYTF
>-|TRBJ1-1|-|TRBV7-3
TGTGCCAGCAGCTTAGGTCTCGACTTTGGGAACACTGAAGCTTTCTTT
CASSLGLDFGNTEAFF
>TRBD1|TRBJ2-2|-|TRBV19
TGTGCCAGTAGTATCCAGGACAGGGCCGGGGAGCTGTTTTTT
CASSIQDRAGELFF
>TRBD1|TRBJ1-1|-|TRBV7-2
TGTGCCAGCAGCTTAGCCGGGACAGGGTGGTTGAACACTGAAGCTTTCTTT
CASSLAGTGWLNTEAFF
>TRBD1|TRBJ1-4|-|TRBV19
TGTGCCAGTAGTCCCCAGGGGGGTAGGGTGTTTTTT
CASSPQGGRVFF
>-|TRBJ1-1|-|TRBV12-3/TRBV12-4
TGTGCCAGCAGTTTTACCGGAGGGGAACAAGCTTTCTTT
CASSFTGGEQAFF
>-|TRBJ2-6|-|TRBV12-3/TRBV12-4
TGTGCCAGCGGGGAGGCTGGGGCCAACGTCCTGACTTTC
CASGEAGANVLTF
>TRBD1|TRBJ2-1|-|TRBV6-5
TGTGCCGCATCCGGGACAGGGCCCTACAATGAGCAGTTCTTC
CAASGTGPYNEQFF
>-|TRBJ1-6|-|TRBV4-3
TGCGCCAGCAGCCAAGCTGTCCGGGGAAATTCACCCCTCCACTTT
CASSQAVRGNSPLHF
>-|TRBJ2-7|-|TRBV2
TGTGCCAGCAGACGGGACAAATCCTACGAGCAGTACTTC
CASRRDKSYEQYF